The entry below gives a single T cell receptor beta chain sequence along with its context. At one end the junction does not follow the germline gene, possibly because of a read error. CDR3 size: 13 residues. Germline values: CDR1 ENHRY, CDR2 SYGVKD. The source of the sample is a study of blood T cell repertoires in COVID-19. Whole-study context: Acute and convalescent COVID-19 specimens originated in the United States, Italy and Spain. The analysed material was cDNA or gDNA that came from T cells, B-cell-depleted T cells, or PBMCs.

The protocol was immunoSEQ multiplex PCR, while the TCRdb copy is restricted to in-frame clones and leaves out a portion. This sample carries around 39,000 clones, 88% of them seen once, and the ten largest clones take 9.8%. The chain combines TRBV10-3 with TRBJ2-7, with D maybe TRBD1 (6 bases). The clonotype originates from a human donor in a cohort sampled during active COVID-19. Sequencing input: peripheral blood. The CDR3 is CAITGTSSDEQYF. The CDR3 DNA reads TGTGCCATTACCGGGACAAGCTCCGACGAGCAGTACTTC.